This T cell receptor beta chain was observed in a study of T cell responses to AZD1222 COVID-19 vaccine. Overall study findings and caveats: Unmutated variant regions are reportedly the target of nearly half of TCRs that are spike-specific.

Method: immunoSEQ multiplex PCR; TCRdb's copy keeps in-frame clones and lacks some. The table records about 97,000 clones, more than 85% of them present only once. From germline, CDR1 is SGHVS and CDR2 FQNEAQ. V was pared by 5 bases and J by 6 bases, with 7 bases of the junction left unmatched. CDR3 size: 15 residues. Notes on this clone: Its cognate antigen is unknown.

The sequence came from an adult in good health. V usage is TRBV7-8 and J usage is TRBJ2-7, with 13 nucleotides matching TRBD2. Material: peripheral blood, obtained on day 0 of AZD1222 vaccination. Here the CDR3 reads CASSVRLAGGVEQYF. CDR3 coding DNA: TGTGCCAGCAGCGTTCGACTAGCGGGGGGCGTCGAGCAGTACTTC.